The 27 T cell receptor beta chains below come from one sample, sequenced in a study of blood T cell repertoires in COVID-19. Data came from immunoSEQ multiplex PCR; TCRdb stores just in-frame clones and leaves some out. This sample yields 90,000 to 130,000 clones, of which 88% are seen a single time; 2% to 2.5% belongs to the top ten. The material sequenced was peripheral blood. These receptors originate from a human donor in a cohort sampled during active COVID-19.

This chain joins TRBV10-3 and TRBJ2-7; 8 positions match TRBD1. The V segment lost 3 bases and the J segment 0 bases; nucleotides outside the gene matches: 1. CDR3 length: 14 residues. Germline CDR1 ENHRY, CDR2 SYGVKD. This CDR3 reads CAISETGGSYEQYF. The CDR3 nucleotides are TGTGCCATCAGTGAAACAGGGGGCTCCTACGAGCAGTACTTC.

In this sample, this clone turned up a few times. V usage is TRBV6-5 and J usage is TRBJ1-5; D is undetermined. The CDR3 has 14 residues. The germline V and J ends were trimmed by 6 bases and 1 base, with 10 bases remaining between them. The germline V gene has CDR1 MNHEY and CDR2 SVGAGI. CDR3 sequence (DNA): TGTGCCAGCAGCCCCGACACAAGCAATCAGCCCCAGCATTTT. It codes for CASSPDTSNQPQHF.

This clone was observed a few times. The chain links TRBV7-9 to TRBJ1-1; 8 positions match TRBD1. Germline V gene data show CDR1 as SEHNR and CDR2 as FQNEAQ (reference sequence). After removal of 5 bases from V and 5 bases from J, the junction contained 10 bases not matched to a gene. The CDR3 contains 15 residues. CDR3 sequence: CASSPWTGWETEAFF. Written as DNA, the CDR3 is TGTGCCAGCAGCCCCTGGACAGGGTGGGAGACTGAAGCTTTCTTT. Variable domain in full (rest from reference TRBV7-9 and TRBJ1-1): DTGVSQNPRHKITKRGQNVTFRCDPISEHNRLYWYRQTLGQGPEFLTYFQNEAQLEKSRLLSDRFSAERPKGSFSTLEIQRTEQGDSAMYLCASSPWTGWETEAFFGQGTRLTVV.

This clone occurred once. V is TRBV28 and J is TRBJ2-7, with D possibly TRBD2 on 7 matching bases. The CDR3 runs 14 residues. Trimming shortened V by 3 bases and J by 5 bases, and 14 bases separated the two germline ends. From germline, CDR1 is MDHEN and CDR2 SYDVKM. The CDR3 is CASSLGGARHEQYF. Written as DNA, the CDR3 is TGTGCCAGCAGTTTGGGGGGGGCGCGTCACGAGCAGTACTTC.

The chain is built from TRBV2 and TRBJ2-5; tentative D call: TRBD2 (6 bases). The DNA end favors TRBJ2-7, so the J call may be wrong. The CDR3 is 12 amino acids. Germline CDR1 and CDR2: SNHLY and FYNNEI. The CDR3: CASSVGGNEQYF. The CDR3 nucleotides read TGTGCCAGCAGTGTTGGAGGGAACGAGCAGTACTTC.

The chain couples TRBV5-6 to TRBJ2-6; TRBD1 is a possible D gene (6 bases). There are 16 residues in the CDR3. The ends were cut back, 4 bases at V and 4 bases at J, with 15 bases in the middle. Per germline, CDR1 SGHDT and CDR2 YYEEEE. The CDR3 loop reads CASSPYAGTGANVLTF. In DNA form, the CDR3 reads TGTGCCAGCAGCCCCTATGCAGGGACAGGGGCCAACGTCCTGACTTTC.

V usage is TRBV19 and J usage is TRBJ2-1, with D possibly matching TRBD2 (6 bases). Germline V gene data show CDR1 as LNHDA and CDR2 as SQIVND (reference sequence). The length of the CDR3 is 15 residues. V shed 5 bases and J shed 1 base, with 12 bases lying between them. The CDR3 sequence: CASSPLASSYNEQFF. The CDR3 DNA is TGTGCCAGTAGTCCTCTAGCGAGTTCCTACAATGAGCAGTTCTTC.

This chain joins TRBV10-2 and TRBJ1-5; tentatively, D is TRBD1 (6 bases). This CDR3 region has 14 residues. The ends were cut back, 3 bases at V and 4 bases at J, with 10 bases in the middle. Germline V lookup: CDR1 WSHSY, CDR2 SAAADI. CDR3 DNA sequence: TGCGCCAGCAGTGAACAGGGCGGGAATCAGCCCCAGCATTTT. Its translation is CASSEQGGNQPQHF.

The chain links TRBV11-2 to TRBJ2-7; 9 bases line up with TRBD2. This CDR3 spans 14 amino acids. Germline values: CDR1 SGHAT, CDR2 FQNNGV. Trimming at V came to 4 bases and at J to 2 bases, leaving 3 bases not matched to a gene. This chain's CDR3 is CASSSSGRPYEQYF. The DNA for the CDR3 is TGTGCCAGCAGCTCGAGCGGGAGGCCCTACGAGCAGTACTTC.

The chain carries TRBV30 and TRBJ1-5, with a possible D match to TRBD1 (6 bases). Deletions cut 1 base from V and 2 bases from J, with 12 bases between. In germline, CDR1 is GTSNPN, CDR2 SVGIG (reference sequence). The CDR3 has 15 amino acids. The CDR3 loop is CAWSAGGRGNQPQHF. For the CDR3, the DNA is TGTGCCTGGAGTGCGGGGGGGCGAGGCAATCAGCCCCAGCATTTT.

The gene calls are TRBV11-2 and TRBJ2-7, with D possibly being TRBD1 (6 bases). CDR1 SGHAT and CDR2 FQNNGV come from the germline V gene. The V gene lost 5 bases and the J gene lost 0 bases, with 11 bases spanning the gap. CDR3 length equals 14 residues. CDR3 protein: CASSEWDISYEQYF. In nucleotides, the CDR3 is TGTGCCAGCAGCGAATGGGACATCTCCTACGAGCAGTACTTC.

In its sample, this clone was seen a few times. The V and J genes are TRBV6-1 and TRBJ1-2; 8 bases are shared with TRBD1. The CDR3 totals 18 residues. Per the germline V gene, CDR1 is MNHNS and CDR2 is SASEGT. V gave up 1 base and J gave up 6 bases; unmatched junction bases: 16. The CDR3 region has the DNA TGTGCCAGCAGTGAAGATTCGGCTCACAGGACAGGGAGTCATGGCTACACCTTC. It translates to CASSEDSAHRTGSHGYTF.

The CDR3 region is CASSPSDRDEKLFF. The CDR3 DNA reads TGTGCCAGCAGCCCAAGCGACAGGGATGAAAAACTGTTTTTT. This sequence joins TRBV11-2 and TRBJ1-4; TRBD1 aligns across 7 bases. The germline CDR1 and CDR2 sequences are SGHAT and FQNNGV. The V and J ends lost 5 bases and 6 bases, in that order; junction bases with no gene match: 6. The CDR3 runs to 14 residues.

The chain combines TRBV19 with TRBJ2-7, with D unclear. CDR3 size: 13 residues. The V gene's germline CDR1 is LNHDA and CDR2 SQIVND (reference sequence). V was shortened by 2 bases and J by 1 base, with 6 bases between the two germline ends. This CDR3 is CASSISRSYEQYF. The CDR3 region has the DNA TGTGCCAGTAGTATATCCAGGTCCTACGAGCAGTACTTC.

This sequence joins TRBV6-5 and TRBJ2-1; 7 bases match TRBD2. The germline CDR1 and CDR2 sequences are MNHEY and SVGAGI. This CDR3 contains 15 residues. With V trimmed by 0 bases and J by 3 bases, 2 bases remained unmatched. CDR3 bases: TGTGCCAGCAGTTACTCCGAGCGGGGCTACAATGAGCAGTTCTTC. It translates to CASSYSERGYNEQFF.

Only a few counts were recorded for this clone. The V gene is TRBV18, the J gene TRBJ1-2, with D possibly being TRBD1 (6 bases). The germline CDR1 and CDR2 sequences are KGHSH and LQKENI. The CDR3 extends over 17 amino acids. V dropped 0 bases and J dropped 6 bases, with 20 bases sitting between them. The CDR3 DNA reads as TGTGCCAGCTCACCACCCTATGGGGGACACTTAGTCGATGGCTACACCTTC. It yields the protein CASSPPYGGHLVDGYTF.

This clone was counted a few times. J is TRBJ1-1 and V is TRBV7-3; tentative D call: TRBD1 (5 bases). The germline V gene encodes CDR1 SGHTA and CDR2 FQGTGA. The CDR3 runs 15 residues. The V end lost 5 bases, the J end lost 3 bases, and 16 bases lay between the germline ends. The CDR3 reads CASSPTGGLDTEAFF. CDR3 coding DNA: TGTGCCAGCAGCCCAACGGGGGGGTTGGACACTGAAGCTTTCTTT.

The chain uses TRBV5-6 and TRBJ2-5, with 7 bases identical to TRBD1. V shed 4 bases and J 4 bases; nucleotides not matched to a gene: 7. The germline V gene encodes CDR1 SGHDT and CDR2 YYEEEE. The CDR3 has 14 residues. The CDR3: CASSLDRVGETQYF. The CDR3 DNA sequence: TGTGCCAGCAGCCTCGACAGGGTTGGAGAGACCCAGTACTTC.

The rearrangement links TRBV5-1 to TRBJ2-2, with 7 bases lining up with TRBD1. Germline V gene sequence: CDR1 SGHRS, CDR2 YFSETQ. This CDR3 is built from 16 residues. Trimming took 6 bases from V and 5 from J; bases not matched to a gene: 13. This CDR3 reads CASTQFAGGSTGELFF. The CDR3 DNA reads as TGCGCCAGCACCCAATTTGCAGGGGGATCGACCGGGGAGCTGTTTTTT.

V is TRBV3-1 (or the pseudogene TRBV3-2) and J is TRBJ2-7, with 8 bases identical to TRBD1. The CDR3 is 13 residues long. CDR1 is LGHDT, CDR2 YNNKEL, per germline (reference sequence). V was pared by 4 bases and J by 6 bases, with 5 bases of the junction left unmatched. The CDR3 is CASSPDRAGEQYF. In DNA, the CDR3 is TGTGCCAGCAGCCCGGACAGGGCGGGCGAGCAGTACTTC.

The chain joins TRBV7-8 to TRBJ1-1; 7 bases are shared with TRBD1. V was clipped by 1 base and J by 0 bases; unmatched bases: 5. Germline CDR1 SGHVS, CDR2 FQNEAQ. The CDR3 loop spans 16 amino acids. The CDR3, as DNA: TGTGCCAGCAGCTTAGAGCCGACAGGGATGAACACTGAAGCTTTCTTT. Translation: CASSLEPTGMNTEAFF.

The chain couples TRBV6-5 to TRBJ1-1; 8 bases map to TRBD1. V lost 6 bases to trimming and J lost 3 bases; unmatched junction nucleotides: 0. Germline V gene lookup returns CDR1 MNHEY and CDR2 SVGAGI. CDR3 length equals 12 residues. The CDR3 here is CASRDRDTEAFF. CDR3 bases: TGTGCCAGCAGGGACAGGGACACTGAAGCTTTCTTT.

The V gene is TRBV6-5, the J gene TRBJ1-2, with 7 bases fitting TRBD1. V shed 3 bases, J shed 6 bases, and the junction held 7 bases outside the gene matches. The CDR3 sequence is 14 residues long. The germline gives CDR1 MNHEY, CDR2 SVGAGI. The CDR3 reads CASSYGTGVHGYTF. The CDR3 DNA reads TGTGCCAGCAGTTATGGCACAGGGGTCCATGGCTACACCTTC.

The rearrangement links TRBV7-8 to TRBJ1-1; D remains unclear. Germline loops: CDR1 SGHVS, CDR2 FQNEAQ. The length of the CDR3 is 14 residues. Trimming stripped 1 base from V and 0 bases from J, with 6 bases between. The CDR3 loop reads CASSLGGMNTEAFF. In DNA form, the CDR3 reads TGTGCCAGCAGCTTAGGAGGAATGAACACTGAAGCTTTCTTT.

The rearrangement links TRBV12-5 to TRBJ1-5; D is unclear. The CDR3 loop spans 16 amino acids. V shed 6 bases and J shed 3 bases, with 18 bases lying between them. Germline V CDR1 and CDR2: LGHNT, FRNRAP. The CDR3 nucleotides are TGTGCTAGTGGCCCCACTGGAGATTCCTACAATCAGCCCCAGCATTTT. It is translated as CASGPTGDSYNQPQHF.

J is TRBJ2-3 and V is TRBV5-6, with D perhaps TRBD1 (6 bases). V was pared by 4 bases and J by 2 bases, with 20 bases between. CDR1 SGHDT and CDR2 YYEEEE come from the germline V gene. The length of the CDR3 is 17 residues. The CDR3 nucleotides are TGTGCCAGCAGCGGGCGTTCGGACAGCTTCTACACAGATACGCAGTATTTT. Amino acid sequence: CASSGRSDSFYTDTQYF.

The chain has TRBV6-5 and TRBJ1-4; TRBD1 agrees at 9 bases. Trimming took 5 bases from V and 7 from J; bases not matched to a gene: 5. Germline V gene lookup returns CDR1 MNHEY and CDR2 SVGAGI. This CDR3 spans 14 amino acids. CDR3 in DNA: TGTGCCAGCAGTCTCACAGGGGGCGGTGAAAAACTGTTTTTT. Amino acids: CASSLTGGGEKLFF.